A single T cell receptor beta chain is shown here with its context. The antigen is not known. The data were taken from a study of radiotherapy plus CTLA-4 blockade in lung cancer. Study-wide findings and caveats: Early clonal dynamics of blood T cells, together with interferon-beta, were reported as the best response predictor.

Profiled with immunoSEQ multiplex PCR; TCRdb holds only in-frame clones, not every one. The sample has tens of thousands of clones, over 65% seen once. Germline CDR1 reads MGHRA; CDR2 reads YSYEKL. J lost 4 bases, V lost 0 bases, and 9 bases had no gene match. This CDR3 region has 17 residues. The sequenced sample was peripheral blood, obtained from a patient treated with radiotherapy plus ipilimumab. This rearrangement joins TRBV4-1 to TRBJ1-5; 7 positions match TRBD1. The receptor was derived from a human donor with non-small cell lung cancer who had stable disease on radiotherapy plus ipilimumab. CDR3 sequence: CASSQDQQGTDNQPQHF. The CDR3 bases are TGCGCCAGCAGCCAAGATCAGCAGGGGACAGATAATCAGCCCCAGCATTTT.